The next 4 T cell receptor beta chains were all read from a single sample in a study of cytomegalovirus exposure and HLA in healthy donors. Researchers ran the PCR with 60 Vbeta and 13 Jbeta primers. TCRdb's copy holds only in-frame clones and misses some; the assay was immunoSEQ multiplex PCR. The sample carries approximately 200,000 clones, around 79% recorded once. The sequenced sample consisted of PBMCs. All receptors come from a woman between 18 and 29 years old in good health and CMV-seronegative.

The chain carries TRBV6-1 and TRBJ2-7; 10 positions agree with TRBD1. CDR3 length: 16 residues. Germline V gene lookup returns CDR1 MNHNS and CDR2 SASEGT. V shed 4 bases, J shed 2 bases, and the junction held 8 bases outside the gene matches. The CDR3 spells CASSGRTGTGAYEQYF. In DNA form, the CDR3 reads TGTGCCAGCAGTGGACGAACCGGGACAGGGGCCTACGAGCAGTACTTC.

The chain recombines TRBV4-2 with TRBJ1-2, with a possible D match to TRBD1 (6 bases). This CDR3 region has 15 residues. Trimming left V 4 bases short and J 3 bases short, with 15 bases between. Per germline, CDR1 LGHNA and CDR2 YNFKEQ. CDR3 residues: CASSPPGGKDYGYTF. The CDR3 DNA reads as TGTGCCAGCAGCCCTCCGGGGGGCAAAGACTATGGCTACACCTTC.

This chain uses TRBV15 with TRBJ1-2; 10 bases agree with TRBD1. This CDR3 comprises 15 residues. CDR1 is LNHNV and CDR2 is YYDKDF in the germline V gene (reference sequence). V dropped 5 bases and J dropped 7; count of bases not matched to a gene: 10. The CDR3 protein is CATSFMGQGLSGYTF. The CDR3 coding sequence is TGTGCCACCAGCTTCATGGGACAGGGGTTAAGTGGCTACACCTTC.

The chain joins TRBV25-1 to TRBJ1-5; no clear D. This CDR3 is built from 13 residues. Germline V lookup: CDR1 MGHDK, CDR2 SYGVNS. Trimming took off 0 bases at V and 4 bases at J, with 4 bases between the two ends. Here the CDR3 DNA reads TGTGCCAGCAGTGAATACGGGAATCAGCCCCAGCATTTT. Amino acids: CASSEYGNQPQHF.